This T cell receptor (beta chain) stems from a study of cytomegalovirus exposure and HLA in healthy donors. In the PCR, 60 Vbeta and 13 Jbeta primers were used. Repertoires were generated with immunoSEQ multiplex PCR, while TCRdb's copy carries only in-frame clones and drops some. The table includes about 130,000 clones, roughly 70% detected once. Study conclusions and caveats: Most TCR sequences were seen very rarely across donors, but some public TCRs occurred in many. TCR beta sequences reportedly predicted most subjects' HLA-A and HLA-B alleles accurately.

Note on this clone: What it binds is not known.

Trimming cost V 6 bases and J 5 bases, with 16 bases left between them. The CDR3 is 15 amino acids. The germline gives CDR1 ENHRY, CDR2 SYGVKD. The chain employs TRBV10-3 and TRBJ1-4; D may be TRBD1 (5 bases). The receptor was derived from a man aged 35-49 years in good health and CMV-seronegative. Sequencing input: PBMCs. The CDR3: CAISDMGGSNEKLFF. For the CDR3, the DNA is TGTGCCATCAGCGACATGGGGGGTTCGAATGAAAAACTGTTTTTT.